Listed below are T cell receptor beta chains from one sample, sequenced in a study of graft-versus-host responses after intestinal transplantation. Which antigens these TCRs recognize remains unknown. Measured with immunoSEQ multiplex PCR; TCRdb has only the in-frame clones, and not every one. The sample records about 120,000 clones, roughly 96% being singletons. The material was unstimulated CD8+ T cells sorted from spleen or lymph node cells, obtained before intestinal transplant. Receptor source: a human donor who received an intestinal transplant. The conserved cysteine and the conserved F or W are not part of the CDR3 here. Expanded clones get a size class; other rows say once, few or many, or leave the size out.

clone size,V gene,CDR3 length,CDR3 protein
.,TRBV7-2,13,ASSQGQGHHQPQH
few,TRBV4-3,12,ASSTGTGAEKLF
.,TRBV7-3,16,ASSLMGGISSGANVLT
.,TRBV20-1,7,SAKDIQY
once,TRBV28,12,ASRTGAMAYEQY
.,TRBV4-3,12,ASSQETATDTQY
.,TRBV29-1,12,SVAVTGIFYEQY
.,TRBV4-3,13,ASSAGQSKGYEQY
once,TRBV11-2,12,ASSFTAGNYEQY
.,TRBV5-1,11,ASSWQREETQY
.,TRBV7-9,14,ASSLGGGRADNEQF
.,TRBV7-9,14,ASSLGGRSEDTEAF
.,TRBV11-3,13,ASSLASGRPDTQY
.,TRBV4-2,12,ASSPRDRAYEQY
.,TRBV19,11,ASSSWRDGGYT
.,TRBV29-1,12,SVGPGTANTEAF
.,TRBV13,10,ASSYRGNTIY
.,TRBV5-5,12,ASSLERGTYEQY
.,TRBV5-6,12,ASSLASSYNEQF
.,TRBV21-1,10,ASSKDTYEQY
.,TRBV18,13,ASSPSLNGSGELF
.,TRBV7-9,9,ASSLDHEAF
.,TRBV11-2,12,ASSLGTGPYGYT
once,TRBV5-4,13,ASSPGDRMRETQY
.,TRBV4-3,14,ASSQDLSGVGGELF
.,TRBV12-5,14,ASGLIGQGSGNEQF
.,TRBV27,9,ASSDYTEAF
.,TRBV18,18,ASSPRWWRTSGRAVDEQF
once,TRBV14,16,ASSQDTAVFSGANVLT
.,TRBV7-3,14,ASSLTGTSGTGELF
.,TRBV12-5,11,ASGDRTGVAAF